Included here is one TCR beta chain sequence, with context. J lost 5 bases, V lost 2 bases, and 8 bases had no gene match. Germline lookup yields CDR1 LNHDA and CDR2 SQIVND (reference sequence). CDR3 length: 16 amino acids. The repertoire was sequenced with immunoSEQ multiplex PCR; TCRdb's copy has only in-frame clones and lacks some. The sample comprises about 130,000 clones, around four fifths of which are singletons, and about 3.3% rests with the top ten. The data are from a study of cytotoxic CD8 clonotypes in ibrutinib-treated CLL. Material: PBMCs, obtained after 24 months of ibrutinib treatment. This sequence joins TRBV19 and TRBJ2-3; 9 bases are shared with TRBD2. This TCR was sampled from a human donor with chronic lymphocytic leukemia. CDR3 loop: CASSIKAGGQVDTQYF. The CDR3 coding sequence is TGTGCCAGTAGTATAAAGGCGGGGGGGCAGGTAGATACGCAGTATTTT.